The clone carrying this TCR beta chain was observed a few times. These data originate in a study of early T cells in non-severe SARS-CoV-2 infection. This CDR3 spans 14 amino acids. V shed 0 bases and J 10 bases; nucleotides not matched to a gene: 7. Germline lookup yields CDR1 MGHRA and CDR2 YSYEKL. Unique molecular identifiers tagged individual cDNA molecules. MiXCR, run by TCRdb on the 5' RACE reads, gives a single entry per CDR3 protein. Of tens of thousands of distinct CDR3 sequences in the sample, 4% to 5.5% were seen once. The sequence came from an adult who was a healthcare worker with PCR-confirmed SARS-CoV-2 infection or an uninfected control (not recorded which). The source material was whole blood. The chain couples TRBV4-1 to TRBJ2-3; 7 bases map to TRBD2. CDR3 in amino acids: CASSQDTTSSAQYF. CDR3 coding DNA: TGCGCCAGCAGCCAAGATACGACTAGCTCTGCGCAGTATTTT.